These 25 T cell receptor beta chains were sequenced from one sample in a study of early T cells in non-severe SARS-CoV-2 infection (dated by TCRdb to the early 2020s). To prepare the library, 5' RACE was applied. Sequencing was performed on a NextSeq 500. Clones were called with MiXCR by TCRdb after fastp trimmed the public reads at Q25, and only in-frame beta chains were retained. When rows share a CDR3 protein, they turn into one entry using the most common DNA and genes. Present in this sample are 85,000 to 95,000 distinct CDR3 sequences, 15% to 20% of which were seen just once. About 5% of the sample belongs to the ten largest clones. Sequenced here: whole blood, sampled at baseline. Receptors originate from an adult who was a healthcare worker with PCR-confirmed SARS-CoV-2 infection or an uninfected control (not recorded which).

V gene TRBV20-1 combines with J gene TRBJ2-3, with D maybe TRBD2 (5 bases). CDR3 size: 14 residues. CDR1 is DFQATT and CDR2 is SNEGSKA in the germline V gene (reference sequence). The V end was cut by 6 bases, the J end by 0 bases, with 13 bases between. In DNA, the CDR3 is TGCAGTGCCTTGAGCGGAGGTAGCACAGATACGCAGTATTTT. It is translated as CSALSGGSTDTQYF.

CDR3 nucleotides: TGTGCCAGCAGCTTAGAGGTTCAAGAGACCCAGTACTTC. Residues: CASSLEVQETQYF. V and J are TRBV11-2 and TRBJ2-5; D gene unclear. This CDR3 contains 13 residues. Trimming took 0 bases from V and 2 from J, leaving 4 bases between them. Germline V CDR1 and CDR2: SGHAT, FQNNGV.

At least ten counts were recorded for this clonotype. This chain connects TRBV20-1 to TRBJ2-7; D might be TRBD1 (6 bases). The CDR3 totals 13 residues. CDR1 DFQATT and CDR2 SNEGSKA come from the germline V gene (reference sequence). The germline V and J ends were trimmed by 1 base and 2 bases, with 9 bases remaining between them. CDR3 loop: CSARGTETYEQYF. CDR3 bases: TGCAGTGCTAGAGGGACAGAGACCTACGAGCAGTACTTC.

J is TRBJ2-1 and V is TRBV7-3; D might be TRBD2 (5 bases). V gave up 4 bases and J gave up 7 bases, with 11 bases separating them. Germline CDR1 and CDR2: SGHTA and FQGTGA. The CDR3 has 13 residues. CDR3 in amino acids: CASSSPGGNEQFF. In DNA, the CDR3 is TGTGCCAGCAGCTCTCCCGGCGGGAATGAGCAGTTCTTC.

This clonotype appeared a few times. The chain links TRBV7-9 to TRBJ2-7, with TRBD2 as a possible D gene (6 bases). The germline V and J ends were trimmed by 5 bases and 7 bases, with 12 bases remaining between them. Per germline, CDR1 SEHNR and CDR2 FQNEAQ (reference sequence). CDR3 length equals 12 residues. The CDR3 DNA is TGTGCCAGCAGCCCCGGCGCGGGAGAGCAGTACTTC. Its protein is CASSPGAGEQYF.

The chain recombines TRBV5-1 with TRBJ2-7; D possibly corresponds to TRBD1 (5 bases). From germline, CDR1 is SGHRS and CDR2 YFSETQ. The CDR3 has 14 amino acids. Trimming took off 3 bases at V and 2 bases at J, with 12 bases between the two ends. DNA for the CDR3: TGCGCCAGCAGCTGGGGCTCTTCTGCCTACGAGCAGTACTTC. Residues: CASSWGSSAYEQYF.

This clonotype occurred a few times. CDR3 sequence reads: CSSLVPSFPNEQFF. The DNA for the CDR3 is TGCAGTTCCCTAGTCCCGTCCTTCCCCAATGAGCAGTTCTTC. The chain carries TRBV20-1 and TRBJ2-1; D call uncertain. Germline lookup yields CDR1 DFQATT and CDR2 SNEGSKA (reference sequence). The CDR3 loop spans 14 amino acids. V was trimmed by 8 bases and J by 6 bases, leaving 20 bases between them.

The chain carries TRBV12-3 or TRBV12-4 and TRBJ1-5; the match to TRBD1 covers 7 bases. V trimming: 7 bases; J trimming: 4 bases; junction bases outside the gene matches: 4. The CDR3 runs to 13 residues. CDR3 DNA sequence: TGTGCCAGCAAGACAGGGAGAAATCAGCCCCAGCATTTT. It translates to CASKTGRNQPQHF.

In its sample, this clonotype was seen a few times. The gene calls are TRBV12-3 or TRBV12-4 and TRBJ2-7; TRBD2 aligns across 13 bases. This CDR3 contains 13 residues. The V and J ends lost 6 bases and 7 bases, in that order; junction bases with no gene match: 3. The CDR3 DNA is TGTGCCAGCAGCCGGGGACTAGCGGGAGAGCAGTACTTC. This sequence encodes CASSRGLAGEQYF.

A word on this clonotype: At one end the junction does not follow the germline gene, possibly because of a read error. The gene calls are TRBV5-5 and TRBJ1-1; D may be TRBD1 (5 bases). The germline V gene has CDR1 SGHKS and CDR2 YYEKEE (reference sequence). This CDR3 spans 15 amino acids. The CDR3 bases are TGTGCCAGCAGCTTGGTTTACAGGAGATACACTGAAGTTTTCTTT. It codes for CASSLVYRRYTEVFF.

V gene TRBV3-1 combines with J gene TRBJ1-1; no reliable D call. Trimming shortened V by 1 base and J by 5 bases, and 14 bases separated the two germline ends. This CDR3 is built from 15 residues. Germline values: CDR1 LGHDT, CDR2 YNNKEL (reference sequence). The DNA of the CDR3 is TGTGCCAGCAGCCAAGGGACCGGGCCGGGGACTGAAGCTTTCTTT. Amino acids: CASSQGTGPGTEAFF.

This clonotype came up a few times. The chain has TRBV6-6 and TRBJ2-2; either TRBD1 or TRBD2 may supply D (6 bases each). Germline lookup yields CDR1 MNHNY and CDR2 SVGAGI (reference sequence). V was shortened by 6 bases and J by 7 bases, with 21 bases between the two germline ends. The CDR3 loop spans 16 amino acids. CDR3 amino acids: CASSKSLAGGGGELFF. The CDR3 DNA sequence: TGTGCCAGCAGCAAGTCACTGGCAGGAGGGGGCGGGGAGCTGTTTTTT.

The J gene is TRBJ1-3, the V gene TRBV11-2; no firm D call. Trimming removed 4 bases at V and 4 bases at J, with 8 bases between. The CDR3 spans 13 residues. Germline CDR1 SGHAT, CDR2 FQNNGV. For the CDR3, the DNA is TGTGCCAGCAGCTCAGCGCCCGGAAACACCATATATTTT. Its translation is CASSSAPGNTIYF. Drawing the rest from reference TRBV11-2 and TRBJ1-3, the complete variable domain is EAGVAQSPRYKIIEKRQSVAFWCNPISGHATLYWYQQILGQGPKLLIQFQNNGVVDDSQLPKDRFSAERLKGVDSTLKIQPAKLEDSAVYLCASSSAPGNTIYFGEGSWLTVV.

The chain has TRBV21-1 and TRBJ1-4; TRBD1, the D gene given by the table, was not confirmed from the DNA. TRBV21-1 is assigned pseudogene status. The CDR3 is 16 residues long. The CDR3 here is CASSSPCGTGHRKLFF. Here the CDR3 DNA reads TGTGCCAGCAGCTCCCCATGTGGGACGGGCCATCGAAAACTGTTTTTT.

This clonotype has a count of ten or more. The V gene is TRBV12-3 or TRBV12-4, the J gene TRBJ2-7; D tentatively fits TRBD1 or TRBD2 (5 bases each). V lost 6 bases and J 3 bases, leaving 18 bases between the germline ends. The CDR3 has 15 residues. The CDR3 protein is CASSTGTVKFYEQYF. CDR3 coding DNA: TGTGCCAGCAGCACCGGGACCGTGAAATTCTACGAGCAGTACTTC.

The chain couples TRBV7-2 to TRBJ1-1; 7 bases match TRBD1. The germline gives CDR1 SGHTA, CDR2 FQGNSA. The trim removed 4 bases at V and 4 bases at J, leaving 3 bases unmatched. The CDR3 has 13 residues. The CDR3 region has the DNA TGTGCCAGCAGCTCCCGACAGGGCACTGAAGCTTTCTTT. As protein: CASSSRQGTEAFF.

This chain uses TRBV28 with TRBJ2-1, with D unclear. The CDR3 has 13 amino acids. CDR1 is MDHEN, CDR2 SYDVKM, per germline. V lost 3 bases and J 6 bases, leaving 9 bases between the germline ends. The CDR3 sequence: CASSFMQVNEQFF. As DNA, the CDR3 is TGTGCCAGCAGTTTCATGCAGGTCAATGAGCAGTTCTTC.

The chain employs TRBV29-1 and TRBJ2-2; D is possibly TRBD2 (5 bases). The ends were cut back, 8 bases at V and 4 bases at J, with 14 bases in the middle. Germline values: CDR1 SQVTM, CDR2 ANQGSEA. The CDR3 spans 13 residues. As DNA, the CDR3 is TGCAGCCCGCATGAGGGCTTCACCGGGGAGCTGTTTTTT. Translation: CSPHEGFTGELFF.

The chain carries TRBV12-3 or TRBV12-4 and TRBJ1-2; D uncertain. The CDR3 spans 13 residues. V was clipped by 8 bases and J by 2 bases, with 12 bases between them. As DNA, the CDR3 is TGTGCCAGCCGCTACACAGCGAACTATGGCTACACCTTC. Translation: CASRYTANYGYTF.

The V gene is TRBV21-1, the J gene TRBJ2-5; the DNA was not compared with TRBD2, the D call given in the table. TRBV21-1 is termed a pseudogene. This CDR3 contains 17 residues. Here the CDR3 DNA reads TGTGCCAGCAGCAAATCTGGGACGGGAGCGCCCGTAGAGACCCAGTACTTC. Protein: CASSKSGTGAPVETQYF.

This rearrangement joins TRBV3-1 to TRBJ2-7, with 9 bases identical to TRBD2. Germline trimming cut 6 bases from V and 2 bases from J; bases unmatched to any gene: 2. CDR3 size: 13 residues. Germline assignment: CDR1 LGHDT and CDR2 YNNKEL (reference sequence). CDR3 in DNA: TGTGCCAGCAGGTTAGCGGGAGCCTACGAGCAGTACTTC. Protein sequence: CASRLAGAYEQYF.

This rearrangement joins TRBV7-2 to TRBJ2-7, with 9 bases lining up with TRBD1. Germline V gives CDR1 SGHTA, CDR2 FQGNSA. The CDR3 length is 17 residues. After removal of 5 bases from V and 1 base from J, the junction contained 12 bases not matched to a gene. The CDR3 sequence is CASSPRAGTGWSYEQYF. In DNA form, the CDR3 reads TGTGCCAGCAGCCCGAGGGCCGGGACAGGGTGGTCCTACGAGCAGTACTTC.

V is TRBV11-2 and J is TRBJ2-7, with a weak D call TRBD2 (5 bases). Germline assignment: CDR1 SGHAT and CDR2 FQNNGV. The CDR3 covers 12 residues. Trimming cost V 5 bases and J 6 bases, with 11 bases left between them. CDR3 sequence (DNA): TGTGCCAGCAGCGGAAGCGGCCTCGAGCAGTACTTC. It translates to CASSGSGLEQYF.

This clonotype was found a few times. The chain joins TRBV7-9 to TRBJ1-4, with D possibly being TRBD1 (6 bases). V lost 5 bases and J 7 bases, leaving 17 bases between the germline ends. The CDR3 consists of 15 residues. Germline V CDR1 and CDR2: SEHNR, FQNEAQ (reference sequence). In nucleotides, the CDR3 is TGTGCCAGCAGCCTAACAGGGATGGGTCTTGAAAAACTGTTTTTT. Amino acid sequence: CASSLTGMGLEKLFF. Combining the CDR3 with reference TRBV7-9 and TRBJ1-4 gives the whole variable domain DTGVSQNPRHKITKRGQNVTFRCDPISEHNRLYWYRQTLGQGPEFLTYFQNEAQLEKSRLLSDRFSAERPKGSFSTLEIQRTEQGDSAMYLCASSLTGMGLEKLFFGSGTQLSVL.

This chain joins TRBV27 and TRBJ2-1, with 7 bases matching TRBD2. J gave up 12 bases and V 6 bases, and 14 bases lay outside the gene matches. The CDR3 runs to 14 residues. CDR1 and CDR2 from the germline V gene are MNHEY and SMNVEV (reference sequence). The CDR3 nucleotides are TGTGCCAGCAGGGTTGGATACACCGGGACTACGCAGTTCTTC. Translation gives CASRVGYTGTTQFF.